Sequencing of this TCR beta chain was carried out in a study of T cell repertoires in cytomegalovirus infection. Study-wide results and caveats: HLA-C-restricted CMV clonotypes gave the most frequent clonotype in two of eight donors. Identification of carriers of CMV plus the relevant HLA was performed using cumulative public TCR beta family frequency.

TCRdb re-derived calls from the reads in MiXCR, one entry per CDR3 protein. The sample records more than 500,000 distinct CDR3 sequences, 16% being singletons. As for this clonotype: Its specificity is unknown.

This CDR3 is 12 amino acids long. Germline lookup yields CDR1 MNHEY and CDR2 SMNVEV (reference sequence). V lost 2 bases to trimming and J lost 10 bases, with 9 bases between them. The source of this sequence is a human donor in good health (CMV status not recorded). Some clones in this sample may be carry-over from other donors' samples. The material sequenced was CD8+ T cells from PBMCs. The chain couples TRBV27 to TRBJ2-1; perhaps TRBD2 as D (6 bases). The CDR3 nucleotides are TGTGCCAGCAGTTTAGTTAGCGGCGAGCAGTTCTTC. Translated: CASSLVSGEQFF.